The 17 T cell receptor beta chains given below trace back to one sample, sequenced in a study of T cells after posttransplantation cyclophosphamide. Profiling relied on immunoSEQ multiplex PCR, and the TCRdb table lists in-frame clones only, not all of them. This table has about 28,000 clones, 86% appearing once. The specimen sequenced was PBMCs. Source of these receptors: a man in his fifties.

The rearrangement joins TRBV25-1 to TRBJ1-1; TRBD1 matches 8 bases. In germline, CDR1 is MGHDK, CDR2 SYGVNS. The V and J ends lost 6 bases and 2 bases, in that order; junction bases with no gene match: 11. The CDR3 extends over 16 amino acids. The DNA for the CDR3 is TGTGCCAGCAGGGCTACCCGGACAGGGCCTAACACTGAAGCTTTCTTT. This sequence encodes CASRATRTGPNTEAFF.

The chain has TRBV11-2 and TRBJ2-5; D might be TRBD1 (6 bases). The J call may be mistaken, given a closer DNA end match to TRBJ2-7. This CDR3 is built from 15 residues. Germline lookup yields CDR1 SGHAT and CDR2 FQNNGV. CDR3 region: CASSLVAGAYYEQYF. The CDR3 DNA reads as TGTGCCAGCAGCTTAGTGGCAGGGGCCTACTACGAGCAGTACTTC.

V and J are TRBV5-8 and TRBJ2-1, with D possibly TRBD1 on 5 matching bases. With 5 bases removed from V and 5 bases from J, the gap between germline ends came to 14 bases. The CDR3 is 14 amino acids. Germline CDR1 and CDR2: SGHTS and YDEGEE. In nucleotides, the CDR3 is TGTGCCAGCAGAGTAACTCAGGGTCACAATGAGCAGTTCTTC. Amino acids: CASRVTQGHNEQFF.

The chain is built from TRBV27 and TRBJ2-1, with 12 bases aligning to TRBD2. Germline assignment: CDR1 MNHEY and CDR2 SMNVEV (reference sequence). V was pared by 6 bases and J by 2 bases, with 2 bases of the junction left unmatched. The CDR3 runs 15 residues. The chain's CDR3 is CASSRLAGAYNEQFF. As DNA, the CDR3 is TGTGCCAGCAGCCGACTAGCGGGAGCCTACAATGAGCAGTTCTTC.

V gene TRBV30 combines with J gene TRBJ1-6, with TRBD1 matching over 7 bases. V lost 4 bases, J lost 7 bases, and 4 bases stayed unmatched. There are 13 residues in the CDR3. Germline assignment: CDR1 GTSNPN and CDR2 SVGIG (reference sequence). The CDR3 is CAWTGTVNSPLHF. The CDR3 DNA sequence: TGTGCCTGGACCGGGACAGTGAATTCACCCCTCCACTTT.

The chain employs TRBV5-1 and TRBJ2-5; TRBD1 is a possible D gene (5 bases). TRBJ2-7 explains the end of the DNA better; the J call may be wrong. Germline V gene data show CDR1 as SGHRS and CDR2 as YFSETQ. This CDR3 is built from 14 residues. The CDR3 DNA sequence: TGCGCCAGCAGCATTGGTCCCGACAGCTACGAGCAGTACTTC. Protein product: CASSIGPDSYEQYF.

This clone occurred a few times. The genes are TRBV2 and TRBJ2-7; a weak D match, TRBD2 (7 bases). Germline lookup yields CDR1 SNHLY and CDR2 FYNNEI. V dropped 8 bases and J dropped 2 bases, with 13 bases sitting between them. The CDR3 runs 13 residues. CDR3: CASGGAGAYEQYF. Written as DNA, the CDR3 is TGTGCCAGCGGGGGCGCGGGGGCCTACGAGCAGTACTTC.

The chain has TRBV4-1 and TRBJ2-1, with 10 bases identical to TRBD2. V shed 1 base, J shed 1 base, and the junction held 4 bases outside the gene matches. The CDR3 contains 17 residues. Germline CDR1 MGHRA, CDR2 YSYEKL. The CDR3 DNA follows: TGCGCCAGCAGCCAAGGAGCACTAGCGGGATCCTACAATGAGCAGTTCTTC. This translates into CASSQGALAGSYNEQFF.

The rearrangement joins TRBV30 to TRBJ1-6; TRBD1 might be the D (5 bases). CDR3 length: 14 residues. Germline lookup yields CDR1 GTSNPN and CDR2 SVGIG (reference sequence). Between the trimmed V and J ends, which lost 2 bases and 10 bases, there was a span of 15 bases. The CDR3 region has the DNA TGTGCCTGGAGTCTCTCAGGGTTGGACTCACCCCTCCACTTT. Amino acid sequence: CAWSLSGLDSPLHF.

J is TRBJ2-7 and V is TRBV6-5; TRBD1 matches 8 bases. This CDR3 comprises 14 residues. The V segment lost 10 bases and the J segment 6 bases; nucleotides outside the gene matches: 14. Looked up from germline, CDR1 is MNHEY and CDR2 is SVGAGI. The CDR3 coding sequence is TGTGCCACCGGGGACAGGCCACTAGCCCGCGAGCAGTACTTC. Amino acids: CATGDRPLAREQYF.

The V gene is TRBV6-6, the J gene TRBJ2-2; 9 bases map to TRBD1. This CDR3 is built from 15 residues. V shed 11 bases and J 6 bases; nucleotides not matched to a gene: 13. Germline V gives CDR1 MNHNY, CDR2 SVGAGI (reference sequence). Here the CDR3 reads CAGMGGQGAAGELFF. The CDR3 nucleotides read TGTGCCGGGATGGGGGGACAGGGCGCGGCCGGGGAGCTGTTTTTT.

Notes on this clone: A read error may produce the germline difference seen at one junction end. The chain employs TRBV28 and TRBJ1-2, with TRBD1 matching over 12 bases. Germline V gene data show CDR1 as MDHEN and CDR2 as SYDVKM. The CDR3 is made up of 13 amino acids. DNA of the CDR3: TGTGCCAGCAGGGGACAGGGGGCGCGTGGCTACGCCTTC. Residues: CASRGQGARGYAF.

V is TRBV19 and J is TRBJ2-2, with a possible D match to TRBD1 (5 bases). Germline CDR1 LNHDA, CDR2 SQIVND (reference sequence). The germline V and J ends were trimmed by 4 bases and 4 bases, with 7 bases remaining between them. The CDR3 sequence is 13 residues long. The CDR3 DNA reads TGTGCCAGTAGTAAACAGGTCACCGGGGAGCTGTTTTTT. This gives the protein CASSKQVTGELFF.

The rearrangement uses TRBV5-1 and TRBJ2-1; D is uncertain. V shed 4 bases and J shed 5 bases, with 10 bases lying between them. Germline-derived CDR1 and CDR2 are SGHRS and YFSETQ. This CDR3 region has 13 residues. This chain's CDR3 is CASSLSLNNEQFF. DNA of the CDR3: TGCGCCAGCAGCCTGTCACTGAACAATGAGCAGTTCTTC.

The rearrangement joins TRBV11-3 to TRBJ2-7; D perhaps matches TRBD2 (5 bases). CDR3 length: 15 amino acids. CDR1 SGHNT and CDR2 YENEEA come from the germline V gene. V gave up 0 bases and J gave up 2 bases, with 11 bases separating them. The CDR3 nucleotides read TGTGCCAGCAGCTTAGATGCCCAGCGGACCTACGAGCAGTACTTC. It encodes CASSLDAQRTYEQYF. Full variable domain (rest looked up from reference TRBV11-3 and TRBJ2-7): EAGVVQSPRYKIIEKKQPVAFWCNPISGHNTLYWYLQNLGQGPELLIRYENEEAVDDSQLPKDRFSAERLKGVDSTLKIQPAELGDSAVYLCASSLDAQRTYEQYFGPGTRLTVT.

The gene calls are TRBV11-3 and TRBJ2-5; TRBD1 matches 9 bases. Germline V lookup: CDR1 SGHNT, CDR2 YENEEA. The CDR3 has 14 residues. V dropped 4 bases and J dropped 4; count of bases not matched to a gene: 4. In DNA, the CDR3 is TGTGCCAGCAGCTCCGACAGGGGGGTAGAGACCCAGTACTTC. Translating gives CASSSDRGVETQYF.

The V call is TRBV9, the J call TRBJ2-3; 8 bases are shared with TRBD1. The germline V gene has CDR1 SGDLS and CDR2 YYNGEE. This CDR3 spans 16 amino acids. J lost 6 bases, V lost 3 bases, and 12 bases had no gene match. The CDR3 sequence: CASSAPRTGRFDTQYF. CDR3 nucleotide sequence: TGTGCCAGCAGCGCACCAAGGACAGGGAGGTTTGATACGCAGTATTTT.